A single sample gave rise to the 13 T cell receptor beta chains below, sequenced in a study of CXCR3-negative and CXCR3-positive naive CD8 T cells. cDNA libraries for TRB were generated by 5' RACE incorporating UMI labels. TCRdb re-called the 5' RACE reads and shows each CDR3 protein once, DNA omitted. The table lists more than 65,000 distinct CDR3 sequences. Source material: naive CXCR3- CD8+ T cells from blood. The subset here: CD45RO-CCR7+CD27+CD95- naive CD8+ T cells lacking CXCR3 (TNR3-). These TCRs come from a human donor in good health. Some clones in this sample may be carry-over from other donors' samples.

V and J are TRBV20-1 and TRBJ2-3; TCRdb selects TRBD1, and the lack of DNA leaves this call unchecked. Germline V CDR1 and CDR2: DFQATT, SNEGSKA (reference sequence). The CDR3 totals 15 residues. The CDR3 loop reads CSARYDRGFTDTQYF.

The chain is built from TRBV28 and TRBJ2-1; TCRdb names TRBD1, which stays unverified in the absence of DNA. This CDR3 has 15 residues. CDR1 is MDHEN, CDR2 SYDVKM, per germline. CDR3 region: CASRPHKTGRYEQFF.

The chain carries TRBV28 and TRBJ2-2. CDR3 length: 13 residues. Germline V gives CDR1 MDHEN, CDR2 SYDVKM. The CDR3 loop reads CASSFPLSGELFF.

The J gene is TRBJ2-7, the V gene TRBV7-9; as DNA is missing, the TRBD1 call by TCRdb cannot be tested. The CDR3 is made up of 12 amino acids. Germline V lookup: CDR1 SEHNR, CDR2 FQNEAQ (reference sequence). The CDR3: CAIPGVSYEQYF.

The V gene is TRBV5-1, the J gene TRBJ2-1; lacking DNA, the TRBD1 call made by TCRdb goes unchecked. This CDR3 spans 18 amino acids. Germline loops: CDR1 SGHRS, CDR2 YFSETQ. The CDR3 spells CASSLIRGTGSIYNEQFF.

This rearrangement joins TRBV5-1 to TRBJ2-7; TCRdb calls TRBD2, which cannot be checked without DNA. Germline assignment: CDR1 SGHRS and CDR2 YFSETQ. This CDR3 contains 12 residues. The CDR3 is CASGRQGGEQYF.

The rearrangement links TRBV6-2 or TRBV6-3 to TRBJ2-7; TCRdb lists TRBD1, though no DNA is available to test this call. The CDR3 contains 15 residues. The V gene's germline CDR1 is MNHEY and CDR2 SVGEGT. The CDR3 loop is CASTAAGQGTYEQYF.

The rearrangement links TRBV7-6 to TRBJ2-1; the TCRdb call, TRBD2, lacks DNA for checking. The CDR3 is 15 amino acids. Germline lookup yields CDR1 SGHVS and CDR2 FNYEAQ. CDR3 sequence: CASSPRDLRYNEQFF.

This sequence joins TRBV5-1 and TRBJ2-2; TCRdb's D call of TRBD1 is untestable without DNA. The CDR3 sequence is 14 residues long. Germline CDR1 is SGHRS and CDR2 is YFSETQ. The CDR3: CASRPDRDTGELFF.

The chain combines TRBV14 with TRBJ1-2. The CDR3 contains 13 residues. Germline V gene lookup returns CDR1 SGHDN and CDR2 FVKESK. The CDR3 is CASSQGTVYGYTF.

The rearrangement links TRBV29-1 to TRBJ2-7; TCRdb calls TRBD1, which cannot be checked without DNA. Germline CDR1 SQVTM, CDR2 ANQGSEA. The CDR3 covers 12 residues. This CDR3 is CSVAQGAYEQYF.

The chain links TRBV11-3 to TRBJ2-3. In germline, CDR1 is SGHNT, CDR2 YENEEA. CDR3 size: 15 residues. The CDR3 sequence is CASSLEVSGTDTQYF.

The genes are TRBV29-1 and TRBJ1-5. The CDR3 consists of 14 residues. The germline CDR1 and CDR2 sequences are SQVTM and ANQGSEA. CDR3 in amino acids: CSVDSRDRGQPQHF.